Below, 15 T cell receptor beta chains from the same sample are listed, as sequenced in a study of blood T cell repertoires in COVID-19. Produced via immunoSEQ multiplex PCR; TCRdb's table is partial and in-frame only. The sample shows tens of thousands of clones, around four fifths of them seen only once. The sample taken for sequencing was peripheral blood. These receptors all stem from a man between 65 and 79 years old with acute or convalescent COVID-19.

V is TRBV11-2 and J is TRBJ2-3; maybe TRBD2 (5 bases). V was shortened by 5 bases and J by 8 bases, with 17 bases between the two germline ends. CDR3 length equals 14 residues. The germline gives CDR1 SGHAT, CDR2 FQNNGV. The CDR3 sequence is CASSPRLSSGTQYF. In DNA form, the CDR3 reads TGTGCCAGCAGCCCAAGACTAAGTTCCGGTACGCAGTATTTT.

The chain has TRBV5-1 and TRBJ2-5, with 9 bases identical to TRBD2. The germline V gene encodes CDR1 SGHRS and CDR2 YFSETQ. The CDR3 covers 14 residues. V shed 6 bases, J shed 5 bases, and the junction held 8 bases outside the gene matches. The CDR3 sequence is CASTLGTSGETQYF. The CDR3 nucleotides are TGCGCCAGCACCCTGGGAACTAGCGGGGAGACCCAGTACTTC.

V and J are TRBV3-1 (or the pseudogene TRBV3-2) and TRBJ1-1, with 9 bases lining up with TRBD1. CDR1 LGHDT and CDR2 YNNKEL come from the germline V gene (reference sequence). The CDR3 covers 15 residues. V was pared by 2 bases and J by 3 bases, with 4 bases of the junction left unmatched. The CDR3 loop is CASSQTTGGDTEAFF. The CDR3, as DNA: TGTGCCAGCAGCCAAACGACAGGGGGGGACACTGAAGCTTTCTTT.

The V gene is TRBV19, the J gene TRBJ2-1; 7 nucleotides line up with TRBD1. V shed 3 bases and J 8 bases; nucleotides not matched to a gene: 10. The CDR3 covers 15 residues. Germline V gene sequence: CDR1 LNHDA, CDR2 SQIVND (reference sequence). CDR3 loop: CASSIEGAGFDEQFF. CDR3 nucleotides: TGTGCCAGTAGTATCGAGGGGGCAGGGTTCGATGAGCAGTTCTTC.

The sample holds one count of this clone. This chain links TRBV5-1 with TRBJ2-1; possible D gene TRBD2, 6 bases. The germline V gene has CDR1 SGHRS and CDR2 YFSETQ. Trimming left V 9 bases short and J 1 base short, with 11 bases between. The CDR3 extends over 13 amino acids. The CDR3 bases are TGCGCCACCCGCGGGACGTCCTACAATGAGCAGTTCTTC. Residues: CATRGTSYNEQFF.

The CDR3 nucleotides are TGTGCCAGCTCAACCACTAGGGGGGAGCAGTACTTC. This gives the protein CASSTTRGEQYF. J is TRBJ2-7 and V is TRBV18; tentatively, D is TRBD1 (6 bases). Looked up from germline, CDR1 is KGHSH and CDR2 is LQKENI. V gave up 5 bases and J gave up 7 bases, with 12 bases separating them. The CDR3 sequence is 12 residues long. Full variable domain (rest looked up from reference TRBV18 and TRBJ2-7): NAGVMQNPRHLVRRRGQEARLRCSPMKGHSHVYWYRQLPEEGLKFMVYLQKENIIDESGMPKERFSAEFPKEGPSILRIQQVVRGDSAAYFCASSTTRGEQYFGPGTRLTVT.

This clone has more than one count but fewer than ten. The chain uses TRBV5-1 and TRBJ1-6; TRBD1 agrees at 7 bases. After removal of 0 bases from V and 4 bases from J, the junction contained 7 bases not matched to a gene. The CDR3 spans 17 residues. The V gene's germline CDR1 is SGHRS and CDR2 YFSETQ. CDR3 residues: CASSLVTGETYNSPLHF. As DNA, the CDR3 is TGCGCCAGCAGCTTGGTTACAGGGGAAACTTATAATTCACCCCTCCACTTT.

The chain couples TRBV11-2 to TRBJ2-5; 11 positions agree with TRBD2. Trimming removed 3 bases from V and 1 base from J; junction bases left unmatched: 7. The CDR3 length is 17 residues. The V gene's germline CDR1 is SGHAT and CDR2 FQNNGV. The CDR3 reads CASSFDASGGIQETQYF. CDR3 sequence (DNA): TGTGCCAGCAGCTTCGATGCTAGCGGGGGGATCCAAGAGACCCAGTACTTC.

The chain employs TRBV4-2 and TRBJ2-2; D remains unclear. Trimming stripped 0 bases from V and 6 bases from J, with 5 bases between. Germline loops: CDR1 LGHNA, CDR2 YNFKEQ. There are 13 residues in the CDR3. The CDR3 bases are TGTGCCAGCAGCCAAGAGAGGTCCGGGGAGCTGTTTTTT. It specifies CASSQERSGELFF.

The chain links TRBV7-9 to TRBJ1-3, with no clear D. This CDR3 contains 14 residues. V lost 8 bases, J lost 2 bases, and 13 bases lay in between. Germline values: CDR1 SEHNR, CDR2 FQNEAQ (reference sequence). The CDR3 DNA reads TGTGCCAGCTGCCTTTGGGAGGCTGGAAACACCATATATTTT. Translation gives CASCLWEAGNTIYF. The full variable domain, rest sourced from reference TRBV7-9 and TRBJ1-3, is DTGVSQNPRHKITKRGQNVTFRCDPISEHNRLYWYRQTLGQGPEFLTYFQNEAQLEKSRLLSDRFSAERPKGSFSTLEIQRTEQGDSAMYLCASCLWEAGNTIYFGEGSWLTVV.

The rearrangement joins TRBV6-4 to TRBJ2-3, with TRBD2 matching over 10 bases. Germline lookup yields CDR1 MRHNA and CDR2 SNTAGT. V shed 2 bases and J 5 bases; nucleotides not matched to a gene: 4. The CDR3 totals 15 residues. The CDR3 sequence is CASSDASGGGDTQYF. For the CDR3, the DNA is TGTGCCAGCAGTGACGCTAGCGGGGGAGGAGATACGCAGTATTTT.

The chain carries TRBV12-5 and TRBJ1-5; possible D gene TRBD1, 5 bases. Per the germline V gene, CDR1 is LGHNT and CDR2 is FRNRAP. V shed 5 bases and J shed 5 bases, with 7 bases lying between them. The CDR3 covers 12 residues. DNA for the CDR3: TGTGCTAGTGGTCCAGGGTATCAGCCCCAGCATTTT. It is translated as CASGPGYQPQHF.

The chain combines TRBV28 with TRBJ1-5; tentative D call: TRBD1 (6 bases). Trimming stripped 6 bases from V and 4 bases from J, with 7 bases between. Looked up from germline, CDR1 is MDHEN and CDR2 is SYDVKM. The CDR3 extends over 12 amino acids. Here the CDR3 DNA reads TGTGCCAGCAGCGGGACAAATCAGCCCCAGCATTTT. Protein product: CASSGTNQPQHF.

CDR3 loop: CASSLVGPSTDTQYF. CDR3 bases: TGCGCCAGCAGCTTGGTTGGGCCTAGCACAGATACGCAGTATTTT. The rearrangement uses TRBV5-1 and TRBJ2-3, with D hard to call. The germline V and J ends were trimmed by 0 bases and 0 bases, with 8 bases remaining between them. Germline CDR1 SGHRS, CDR2 YFSETQ. The CDR3 extends over 15 amino acids.

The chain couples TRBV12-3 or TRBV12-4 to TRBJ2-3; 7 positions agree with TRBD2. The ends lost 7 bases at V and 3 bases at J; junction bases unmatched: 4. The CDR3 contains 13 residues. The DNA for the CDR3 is TGTGCCAGCATCCGTAGCGGGACAGATACGCAGTATTTT. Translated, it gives CASIRSGTDTQYF.